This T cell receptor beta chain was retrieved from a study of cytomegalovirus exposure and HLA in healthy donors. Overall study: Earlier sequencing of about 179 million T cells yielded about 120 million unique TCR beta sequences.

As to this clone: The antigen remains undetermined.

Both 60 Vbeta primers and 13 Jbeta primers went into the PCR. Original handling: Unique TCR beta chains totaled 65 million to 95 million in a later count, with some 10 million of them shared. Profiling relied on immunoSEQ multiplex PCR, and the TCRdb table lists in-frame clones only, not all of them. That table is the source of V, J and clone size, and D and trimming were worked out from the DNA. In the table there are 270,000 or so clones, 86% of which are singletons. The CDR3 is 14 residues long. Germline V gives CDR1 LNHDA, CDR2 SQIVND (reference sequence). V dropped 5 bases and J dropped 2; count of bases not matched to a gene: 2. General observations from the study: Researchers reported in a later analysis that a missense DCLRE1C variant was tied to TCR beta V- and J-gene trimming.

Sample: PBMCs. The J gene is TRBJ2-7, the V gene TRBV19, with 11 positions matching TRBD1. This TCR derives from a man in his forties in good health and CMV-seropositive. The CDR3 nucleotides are TGTGCCAGTAGTGGGGGACAGGGGGCCTACGAGCAGTACTTC. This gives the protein CASSGGQGAYEQYF.